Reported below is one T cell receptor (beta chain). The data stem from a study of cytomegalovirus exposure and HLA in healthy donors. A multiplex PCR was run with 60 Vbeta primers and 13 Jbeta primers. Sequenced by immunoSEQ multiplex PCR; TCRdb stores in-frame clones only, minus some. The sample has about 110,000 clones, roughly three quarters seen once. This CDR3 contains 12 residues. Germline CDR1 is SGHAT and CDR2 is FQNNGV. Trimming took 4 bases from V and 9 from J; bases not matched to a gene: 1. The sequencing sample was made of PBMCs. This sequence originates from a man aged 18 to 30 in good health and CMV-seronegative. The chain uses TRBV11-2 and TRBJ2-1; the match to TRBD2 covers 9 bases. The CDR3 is CASSSSGAEQFF. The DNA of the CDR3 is TGTGCCAGCAGCTCTAGCGGGGCTGAGCAGTTCTTC.